A single sample is the source of the 15 T cell receptor beta chains below, sequenced in a study of T cell responses to AZD1222 COVID-19 vaccine. Sequencing used immunoSEQ multiplex PCR; TCRdb keeps in-frame clones, though not all of them. This sample has approximately 100,000 clones, with about 88% found just once. The sequences come from peripheral blood, collected on day 0 of AZD1222 vaccination. Receptor source: an adult in good health.

This chain links TRBV7-2 with TRBJ1-2; no reliable D call. The CDR3 has 17 residues. V lost 5 bases, J lost 1 base, and 20 bases lay in between. CDR1 SGHTA and CDR2 FQGNSA come from the germline V gene. In nucleotides, the CDR3 is TGTGCCAGCAGCCCCGCCGGGCCCGGAAGGCGTAACTATGGCTACACCTTC. Translated: CASSPAGPGRRNYGYTF.

Written as DNA, the CDR3 is TGTGCCAGCTCACCAATATCCGGGCGGGGGCTAGCGGCCGGGGAGCTGTTTTTT. Translating gives CASSPISGRGLAAGELFF. The chain employs TRBV18 and TRBJ2-2; TRBD2 is a possible D gene (7 bases). There are 18 residues in the CDR3. Germline-derived CDR1 and CDR2 are KGHSH and LQKENI. Trimming pared 2 bases from V and 6 bases from J, leaving 22 bases between.

The chain uses TRBV28 and TRBJ1-3, with D possibly being TRBD1 (5 bases). The CDR3 runs to 14 residues. Germline CDR1 reads MDHEN; CDR2 reads SYDVKM. V was clipped by 5 bases and J by 3 bases, with 11 bases between them. The CDR3 bases are TGTGCCAGCAGTCCTGTAGGGGTTGGAAACACCATATATTTT. This encodes CASSPVGVGNTIYF.

The rearrangement links TRBV7-3 to TRBJ2-1, with 8 bases lining up with TRBD2. The CDR3 covers 14 residues. Per germline, CDR1 SGHTA and CDR2 FQGTGA. The V segment lost 2 bases and the J segment 6 bases; nucleotides outside the gene matches: 3. The CDR3 nucleotides read TGTGCCAGCAGCTTAGCGGGAGGCCCCAATGAGCAGTTCTTC. Translated, it gives CASSLAGGPNEQFF.

V and J are TRBV11-3 and TRBJ1-6; no firm D call. Germline CDR1 and CDR2: SGHNT and YENEEA. This CDR3 has 14 residues. V lost 5 bases and J 7 bases, leaving 12 bases between the germline ends. The CDR3 DNA reads as TGTGCCAGCAGCCCCTCGCGGTTCAATTCACCCCTCCACTTT. Translating it yields CASSPSRFNSPLHF.

This chain uses TRBV2 with TRBJ2-1; a possible D gene is TRBD2 (5 bases). Germline values: CDR1 SNHLY, CDR2 FYNNEI. This CDR3 region has 14 residues. V lost 6 bases and J lost 0, with 9 bases in between. This CDR3 reads CASREVSSYNEQFF. The DNA of the CDR3 is TGTGCCAGCAGGGAGGTCAGCTCCTACAATGAGCAGTTCTTC.

The CDR3 coding sequence is TGTGCCACCGCTAGCGGGAGGGCCTCCTACAATGAGCAGTTCTTC. Translation: CATASGRASYNEQFF. The chain has TRBV15 and TRBJ2-1; 12 bases line up with TRBD2. Germline trimming cut 8 bases from V and 0 bases from J; bases unmatched to any gene: 2. This CDR3 is 15 amino acids long. Per germline, CDR1 LNHNV and CDR2 YYDKDF (reference sequence).

The rearrangement uses TRBV2 and TRBJ2-7; D gene uncertain. The V end lost 7 bases, the J end lost 4 bases, and 8 bases lay between the germline ends. CDR1 is SNHLY, CDR2 FYNNEI, per germline. The CDR3 length is 11 residues. CDR3 sequence: CASTPAYEQYF. The CDR3 coding sequence is TGTGCCAGCACTCCCGCTTACGAGCAGTACTTC.

The rearrangement links TRBV5-4 to TRBJ1-6; TRBD1 might be the D (6 bases). This CDR3 contains 15 residues. Between the trimmed V and J ends, which lost 1 base and 10 bases, there was a span of 15 bases. The V gene's germline CDR1 is SGHNT and CDR2 YYREEE (reference sequence). The CDR3 loop is CASSLRGVVRSPLHF. The CDR3, as DNA: TGTGCCAGCAGCTTGAGGGGGGTTGTTCGATCACCCCTCCACTTT.

The rearrangement joins TRBV6-5 to TRBJ2-1, with 8 bases that match TRBD1. Looked up from germline, CDR1 is MNHEY and CDR2 is SVGAGI. After removal of 6 bases from V and 7 bases from J, the junction contained 11 bases not matched to a gene. The CDR3 has 15 residues. Here the CDR3 reads CASRDGDRRLNEQFF. DNA of the CDR3: TGTGCCAGCAGGGACGGGGACAGGCGCCTTAATGAGCAGTTCTTC.

This sequence joins TRBV28 and TRBJ2-7, with D unclear. The CDR3 contains 11 residues. Germline CDR1 and CDR2: MDHEN and SYDVKM. The V gene lost 4 bases and the J gene lost 4 bases, with 5 bases spanning the gap. Here the CDR3 DNA reads TGTGCCAGCAGTTCCCCTTACGAGCAGTACTTC. It yields the protein CASSSPYEQYF.

This chain connects TRBV9 to TRBJ1-2; D may be TRBD1 (5 bases). Germline CDR1 and CDR2: SGDLS and YYNGEE. V was trimmed by 4 bases and J by 2 bases, leaving 12 bases between them. This CDR3 has 14 residues. This CDR3 is CASSPGTDNYGYTF. The DNA for the CDR3 is TGTGCCAGCAGCCCCGGGACCGACAACTATGGCTACACCTTC.

The chain uses TRBV5-1 and TRBJ2-3; 10 bases agree with TRBD1. The germline V gene encodes CDR1 SGHRS and CDR2 YFSETQ. The V and J ends lost 3 bases and 2 bases, in that order; junction bases with no gene match: 3. This CDR3 region has 15 residues. The DNA of the CDR3 is TGCGCCAGCAGCTCGGGACAGGGGTTCACAGATACGCAGTATTTT. Translated: CASSSGQGFTDTQYF.

The V gene is TRBV25-1, the J gene TRBJ1-2, with 9 bases that match TRBD1. Losses at the gene ends were 0 bases for V and 5 bases for J; bases not matched to a gene: 7. Germline V gene sequence: CDR1 MGHDK, CDR2 SYGVNS. CDR3 size: 16 residues. The CDR3 spells CASSEYSSQGAYGYTF. In DNA, the CDR3 is TGTGCCAGCAGTGAATACTCCTCACAGGGGGCATATGGCTACACCTTC.

This clone appeared once. The CDR3 DNA is TGTGCCAGCAGTCACACGATGGGGACCCAGTACTTC. It is translated as CASSHTMGTQYF. The chain employs TRBV6-6 and TRBJ2-5; D unclear. CDR3 length: 12 amino acids. In germline, CDR1 is MNHNY, CDR2 SVGAGI (reference sequence). V dropped 5 bases and J dropped 7 bases, with 11 bases sitting between them.